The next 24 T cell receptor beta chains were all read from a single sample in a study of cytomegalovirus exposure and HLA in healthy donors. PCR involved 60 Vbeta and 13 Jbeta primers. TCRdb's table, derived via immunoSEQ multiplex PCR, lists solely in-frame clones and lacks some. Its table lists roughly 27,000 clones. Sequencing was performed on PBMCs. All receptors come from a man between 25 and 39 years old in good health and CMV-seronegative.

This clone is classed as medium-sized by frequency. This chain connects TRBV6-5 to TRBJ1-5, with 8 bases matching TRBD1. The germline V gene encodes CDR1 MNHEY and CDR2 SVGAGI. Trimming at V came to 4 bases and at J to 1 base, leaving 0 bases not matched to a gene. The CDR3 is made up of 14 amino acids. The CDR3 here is CASSWTGSNQPQHF. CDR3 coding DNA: TGTGCCAGCAGTTGGACAGGGAGCAATCAGCCCCAGCATTTT.

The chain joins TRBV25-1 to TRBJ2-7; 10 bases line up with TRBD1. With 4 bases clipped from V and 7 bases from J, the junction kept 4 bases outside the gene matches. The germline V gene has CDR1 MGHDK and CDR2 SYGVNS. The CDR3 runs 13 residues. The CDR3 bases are TGTGCCAGCAGTGGACAGGGGGCGGGGGAGCAGTACTTC. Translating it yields CASSGQGAGEQYF.

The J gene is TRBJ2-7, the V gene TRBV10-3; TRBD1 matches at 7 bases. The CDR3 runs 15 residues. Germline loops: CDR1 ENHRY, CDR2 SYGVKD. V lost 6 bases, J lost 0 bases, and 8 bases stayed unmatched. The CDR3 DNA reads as TGTGCCATCAGCCGGACGGGACAGAGCTCCTACGAGCAGTACTTC. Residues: CAISRTGQSSYEQYF.

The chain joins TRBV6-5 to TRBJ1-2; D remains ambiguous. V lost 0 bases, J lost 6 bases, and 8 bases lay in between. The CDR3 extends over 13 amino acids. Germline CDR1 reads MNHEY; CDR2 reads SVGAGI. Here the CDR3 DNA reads TGTGCCAGCAGTTACTCGGGCAGGCATGGCTACACCTTC. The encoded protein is CASSYSGRHGYTF.

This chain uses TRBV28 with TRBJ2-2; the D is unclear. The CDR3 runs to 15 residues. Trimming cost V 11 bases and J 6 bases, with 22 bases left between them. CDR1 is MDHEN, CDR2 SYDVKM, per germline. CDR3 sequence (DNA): TGTGCCGCCCGCGCAGGTCCCCTCGTTCCCGGGGAGCTGTTTTTT. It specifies CAARAGPLVPGELFF. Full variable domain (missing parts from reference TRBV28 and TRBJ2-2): DVKVTQSSRYLVKRTGEKVFLECVQDMDHENMFWYRQDPGLGLRLIYFSYDVKMKEKGDIPEGYSVSREKKERFSLILESASTNQTSMYLCAARAGPLVPGELFFGEGSRLTVL.

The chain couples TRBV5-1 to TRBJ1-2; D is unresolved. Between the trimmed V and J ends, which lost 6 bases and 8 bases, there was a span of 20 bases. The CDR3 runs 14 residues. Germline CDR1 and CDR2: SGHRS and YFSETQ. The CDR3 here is CASTKEGPGSGYTF. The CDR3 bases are TGCGCCAGCACCAAAGAGGGCCCTGGTTCGGGCTACACCTTC.

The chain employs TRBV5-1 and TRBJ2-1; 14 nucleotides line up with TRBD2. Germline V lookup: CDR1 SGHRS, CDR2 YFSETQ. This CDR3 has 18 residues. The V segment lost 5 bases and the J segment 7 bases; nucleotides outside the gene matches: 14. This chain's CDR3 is CASRERTSGGPIGNEQFF. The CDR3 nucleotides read TGCGCCAGCAGGGAGCGGACTAGCGGGGGGCCCATCGGGAATGAGCAGTTCTTC.

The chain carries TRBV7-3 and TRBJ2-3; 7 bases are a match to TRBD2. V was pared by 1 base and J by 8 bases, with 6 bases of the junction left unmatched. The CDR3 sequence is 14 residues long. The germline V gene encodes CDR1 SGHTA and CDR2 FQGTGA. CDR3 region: CASSLNDGGGTQYF. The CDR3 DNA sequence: TGTGCCAGCAGCTTAAATGATGGGGGGGGTACGCAGTATTTT.

The CDR3 DNA sequence: TGCAGCGTTCGAATAGGGGCAACTAATGAAAAACTGTTTTTT. Protein sequence: CSVRIGATNEKLFF. V and J are TRBV29-1 and TRBJ1-4; D might be TRBD1 (5 bases). V shed 5 bases and J shed 0 bases, with 10 bases lying between them. CDR3 size: 14 residues. Germline values: CDR1 SQVTM, CDR2 ANQGSEA.

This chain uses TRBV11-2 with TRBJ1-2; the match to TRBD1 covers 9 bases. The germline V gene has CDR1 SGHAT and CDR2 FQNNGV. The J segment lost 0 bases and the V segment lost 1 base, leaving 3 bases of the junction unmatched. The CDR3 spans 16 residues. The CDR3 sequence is CASSLGDREANYGYTF. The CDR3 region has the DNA TGTGCCAGCAGCTTAGGGGACAGGGAAGCTAACTATGGCTACACCTTC.

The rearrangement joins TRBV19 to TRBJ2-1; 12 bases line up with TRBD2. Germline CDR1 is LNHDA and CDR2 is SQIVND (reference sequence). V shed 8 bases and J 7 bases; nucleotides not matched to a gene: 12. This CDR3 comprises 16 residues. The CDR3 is CASSWRASGGVNEQFF. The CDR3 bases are TGTGCCAGTTCTTGGCGGGCTAGCGGGGGGGTTAATGAGCAGTTCTTC.

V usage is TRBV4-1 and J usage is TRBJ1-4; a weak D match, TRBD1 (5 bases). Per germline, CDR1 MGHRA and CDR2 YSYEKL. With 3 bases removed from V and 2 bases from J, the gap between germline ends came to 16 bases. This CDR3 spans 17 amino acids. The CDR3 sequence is CASSQSDRLATNEKLFF. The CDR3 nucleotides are TGCGCCAGCAGCCAGTCTGACAGATTGGCTACTAATGAAAAACTGTTTTTT.

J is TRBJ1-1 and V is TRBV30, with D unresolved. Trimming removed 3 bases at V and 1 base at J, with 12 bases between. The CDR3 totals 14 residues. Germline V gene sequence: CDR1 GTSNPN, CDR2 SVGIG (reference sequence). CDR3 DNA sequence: TGTGCCTGGAGATATGGGGAGGCGAACACTGAAGCTTTCTTT. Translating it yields CAWRYGEANTEAFF.

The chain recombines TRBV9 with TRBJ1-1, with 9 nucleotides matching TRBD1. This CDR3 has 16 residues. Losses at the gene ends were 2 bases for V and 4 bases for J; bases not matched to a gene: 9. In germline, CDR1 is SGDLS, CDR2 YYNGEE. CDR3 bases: TGTGCCAGCAGCGTTAGTCGGGACAGGGTTGGCACTGAAGCTTTCTTT. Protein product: CASSVSRDRVGTEAFF.

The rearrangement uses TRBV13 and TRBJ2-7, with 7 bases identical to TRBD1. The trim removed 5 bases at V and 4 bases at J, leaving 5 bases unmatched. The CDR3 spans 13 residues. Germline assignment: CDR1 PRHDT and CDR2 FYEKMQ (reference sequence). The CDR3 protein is CASSLWDSYEQYF. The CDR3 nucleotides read TGTGCCAGCAGCCTCTGGGACAGTTACGAGCAGTACTTC.

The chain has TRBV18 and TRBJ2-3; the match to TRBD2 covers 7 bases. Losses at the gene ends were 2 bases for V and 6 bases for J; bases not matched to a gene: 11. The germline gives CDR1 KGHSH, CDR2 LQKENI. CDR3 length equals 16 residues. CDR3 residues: CASSPRGGVSVDTQYF. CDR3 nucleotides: TGTGCCAGCTCACCAAGGGGAGGGGTCAGCGTCGATACGCAGTATTTT.

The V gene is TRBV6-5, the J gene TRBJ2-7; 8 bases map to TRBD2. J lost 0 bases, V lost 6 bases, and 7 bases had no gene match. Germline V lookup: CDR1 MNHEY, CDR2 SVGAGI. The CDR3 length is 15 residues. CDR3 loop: CASRPTSGFSYEQYF. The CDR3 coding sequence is TGTGCCAGCAGACCTACTAGCGGATTCTCCTACGAGCAGTACTTC.

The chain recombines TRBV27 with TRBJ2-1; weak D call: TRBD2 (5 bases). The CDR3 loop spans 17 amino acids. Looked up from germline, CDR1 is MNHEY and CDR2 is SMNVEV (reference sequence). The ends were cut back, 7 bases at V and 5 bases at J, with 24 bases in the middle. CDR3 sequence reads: CASTPGNLVGQDNEQFF. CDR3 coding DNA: TGTGCCAGCACCCCGGGGAATCTAGTGGGTCAGGACAATGAGCAGTTCTTC.

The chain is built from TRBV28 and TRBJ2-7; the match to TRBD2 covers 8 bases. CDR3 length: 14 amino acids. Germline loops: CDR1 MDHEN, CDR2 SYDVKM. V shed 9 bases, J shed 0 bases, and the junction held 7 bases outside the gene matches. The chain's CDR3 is CASILSGSSYEQYF. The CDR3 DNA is TGTGCCAGTATTTTGAGCGGGAGCTCCTACGAGCAGTACTTC.

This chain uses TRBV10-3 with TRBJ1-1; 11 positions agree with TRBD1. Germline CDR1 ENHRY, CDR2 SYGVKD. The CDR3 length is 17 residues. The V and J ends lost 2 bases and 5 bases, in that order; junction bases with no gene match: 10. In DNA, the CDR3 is TGTGCCATCAGTGAGAAAAGGACAGGGGGCAAGGGAACTGAAGCTTTCTTT. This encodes CAISEKRTGGKGTEAFF.

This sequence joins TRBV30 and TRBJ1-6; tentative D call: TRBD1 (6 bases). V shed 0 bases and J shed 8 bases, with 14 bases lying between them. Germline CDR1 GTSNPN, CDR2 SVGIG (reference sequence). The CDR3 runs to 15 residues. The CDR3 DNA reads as TGTGCCTGGAGTGTACGGCTTCAGGGGTATTCACCCCTCCACTTT. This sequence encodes CAWSVRLQGYSPLHF.

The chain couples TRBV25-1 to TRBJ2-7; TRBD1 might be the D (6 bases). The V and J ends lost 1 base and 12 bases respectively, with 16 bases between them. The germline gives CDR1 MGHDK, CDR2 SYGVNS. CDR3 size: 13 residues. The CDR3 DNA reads TGTGCCAGCAGTGAATCCGGGACAAAGGTGGTGTACTTC. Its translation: CASSESGTKVVYF.

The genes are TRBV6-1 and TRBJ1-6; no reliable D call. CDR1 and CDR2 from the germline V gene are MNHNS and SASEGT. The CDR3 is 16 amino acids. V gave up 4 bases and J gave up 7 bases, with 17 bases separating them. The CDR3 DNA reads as TGTGCCAGCAGTGTCTCATATAACGCGGGGAATTCACCCCTCCACTTT. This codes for CASSVSYNAGNSPLHF.

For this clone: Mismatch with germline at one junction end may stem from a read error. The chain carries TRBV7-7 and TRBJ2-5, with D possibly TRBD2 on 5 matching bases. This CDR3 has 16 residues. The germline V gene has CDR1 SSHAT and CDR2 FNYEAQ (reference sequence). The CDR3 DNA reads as TGTGCTAGCAGCTGGCCGGGAAGAATCCGCCAAGAGACCCAGTACTTC. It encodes CASSWPGRIRQETQYF.